These 23 T cell receptor beta chains were sequenced from one sample in a study of blood T cell repertoires in COVID-19. Repertoires were generated with immunoSEQ multiplex PCR, while TCRdb's copy carries only in-frame clones and drops some. This sample carries around 30,000 clones, about 92% of them seen once, and the ten largest clones take 2% to 2.5%. Source material: peripheral blood. All receptors derive from a middle-aged man with active COVID-19.

The chain combines TRBV13 with TRBJ1-3; the match to TRBD1 covers 7 bases. The CDR3 loop spans 15 amino acids. The V gene's germline CDR1 is PRHDT and CDR2 FYEKMQ (reference sequence). Trimming cost V 6 bases and J 0 bases; bases outside gene matches: 5. CDR3 loop: CASRETGASGNTIYF. The CDR3 DNA sequence: TGTGCCAGCAGGGAAACAGGGGCCTCTGGAAACACCATATATTTT.

CDR3 sequence (DNA): TGTGCCAGCAGCACAGATACGAATCAGCCCCAGCATTTT. Translating gives CASSTDTNQPQHF. The chain has TRBV7-2 and TRBJ1-5; no clear D. Trimming left V 5 bases short and J 4 bases short, with 9 bases between. The germline gives CDR1 SGHTA, CDR2 FQGNSA. The CDR3 extends over 13 amino acids.

In this sample, this clone turned up once. V is TRBV7-3 and J is TRBJ2-7; 11 bases match TRBD2. The CDR3 consists of 15 residues. The ends lost 5 bases at V and 5 bases at J; junction bases unmatched: 8. Looked up from germline, CDR1 is SGHTA and CDR2 is FQGTGA. Written as DNA, the CDR3 is TGTGCCAGCAGCAATAGACTAGCGGGGAGGAACGAGCAGTACTTC. Translation gives CASSNRLAGRNEQYF.

The chain recombines TRBV9 with TRBJ1-2; 7 bases line up with TRBD1. Germline V gene data show CDR1 as SGDLS and CDR2 as YYNGEE. V lost 4 bases and J lost 4; bases outside the gene matches: 10. The CDR3 sequence is 15 residues long. The CDR3 coding sequence is TGTGCCAGCAGCCCACAAGGGGGCGGACGCTATGGCTACACCTTC. It encodes CASSPQGGGRYGYTF.

This chain uses TRBV5-4 with TRBJ2-5; possibly TRBD1 for D (5 bases). This CDR3 region has 14 residues. V lost 4 bases and J lost 5, with 15 bases in between. Per germline, CDR1 SGHNT and CDR2 YYREEE (reference sequence). CDR3 loop: CASSPRGPGETQYF. CDR3 DNA sequence: TGTGCCAGCAGCCCTAGGGGCCCTGGGGAGACCCAGTACTTC.

The chain uses TRBV5-1 and TRBJ2-7; the match to TRBD1 covers 8 bases. V shed 7 bases, J shed 7 bases, and the junction held 4 bases outside the gene matches. The CDR3 covers 11 residues. CDR1 and CDR2 from the germline V gene are SGHRS and YFSETQ. CDR3 coding DNA: TGCGCCAGCCGACAGGGGTGGGAGCAGTACTTC. Amino acid sequence: CASRQGWEQYF.

The chain recombines TRBV5-1 with TRBJ2-3; 7 bases fit TRBD2. V lost 0 bases, J lost 4 bases, and 5 bases stayed unmatched. CDR3 length equals 15 residues. Germline values: CDR1 SGHRS, CDR2 YFSETQ. For the CDR3, the DNA is TGCGCCAGCAGCTTGGGGCTAGCGGTGGCAGATACGCAGTATTTT. Translating gives CASSLGLAVADTQYF.

The rearrangement uses TRBV6-2 or TRBV6-3 and TRBJ1-4; TRBD1 aligns across 9 bases. Per germline, CDR1 MNHEY and CDR2 SVGEGT. The CDR3 is 14 amino acids. V lost 5 bases and J lost 7; bases outside the gene matches: 5. The chain's CDR3 is CASSTGTGPEKLFF. In DNA, the CDR3 is TGTGCCAGCAGTACCGGGACAGGGCCTGAAAAACTGTTTTTT.

The CDR3 DNA follows: TGTGCCAGCAGCTTAATTCTCTATGGCTACACCTTC. It translates to CASSLILYGYTF. The chain links TRBV7-2 to TRBJ1-2; no firm D call. Germline CDR1 and CDR2: SGHTA and FQGNSA. The V gene lost 2 bases and the J gene lost 4 bases, with 5 bases spanning the gap. CDR3 size: 12 residues.

The chain couples TRBV6-6 to TRBJ2-3, with 9 bases that match TRBD2. Germline-derived CDR1 and CDR2 are MNHNY and SVGAGI (reference sequence). The CDR3 runs 15 residues. The V gene end was trimmed by 6 bases and the J gene end by 1 base; junction bases not matched to a gene: 5. As DNA, the CDR3 is TGTGCCAGCAGGCCAGCGGGAGGTGGCACAGATACGCAGTATTTT. Translated: CASRPAGGGTDTQYF.

The chain uses TRBV2 and TRBJ1-6; 9 nucleotides line up with TRBD1. Germline lookup yields CDR1 SNHLY and CDR2 FYNNEI. V dropped 7 bases and J dropped 9; count of bases not matched to a gene: 7. This CDR3 spans 14 amino acids. CDR3 in DNA: TGTGCCAGCATTCAGGACAGGGGCACTTCACCCCTCCACTTT. Protein: CASIQDRGTSPLHF.

The J gene is TRBJ1-5, the V gene TRBV5-1; 8 bases map to TRBD1. The germline V gene encodes CDR1 SGHRS and CDR2 YFSETQ. With 4 bases clipped from V and 4 bases from J, the junction kept 7 bases outside the gene matches. This CDR3 has 15 amino acids. In DNA form, the CDR3 reads TGCGCCAGCAGCCCTGGACAGGGTCTGAATCAGCCCCAGCATTTT. Its translation is CASSPGQGLNQPQHF. Full variable domain (remainder filled in from reference TRBV5-1 and TRBJ1-5): KAGVTQTPRYLIKTRGQQVTLSCSPISGHRSVSWYQQTPGQGLQFLFEYFSETQRNKGNFPGRFSGRQFSNSRSEMNVSTLELGDSALYLCASSPGQGLNQPQHFGDGTRLSIL.

This clone has just one count. V is TRBV6-5 and J is TRBJ1-6; D is uncertain. This CDR3 is 14 amino acids long. Looked up from germline, CDR1 is MNHEY and CDR2 is SVGAGI. V was cut by 2 bases and J by 8 bases, with 10 bases left in between. The CDR3 loop is CASSYSQDYSPLHF. For the CDR3, the DNA is TGTGCCAGCAGTTACAGCCAGGACTATTCACCCCTCCACTTT.

V and J are TRBV27 and TRBJ2-1; a weak D match, TRBD1 (5 bases). The CDR3 contains 16 residues. The V and J ends lost 4 bases and 0 bases respectively, with 13 bases between them. Per germline, CDR1 MNHEY and CDR2 SMNVEV (reference sequence). The CDR3 is CASSWGQLISYNEQFF. In DNA, the CDR3 is TGTGCCAGCAGTTGGGGCCAATTGATCTCCTACAATGAGCAGTTCTTC.

The chain links TRBV21-1 to TRBJ2-7; TRBD1, the table's D call, was not compared with the DNA. TRBV21-1 is noted as a pseudogene. The CDR3 covers 14 residues. Written as DNA, the CDR3 is TGTGCCAGCCCCCGGGGCAGGGGGACCTACGAGCAGTACTTC. Translating it yields CASPRGRGTYEQYF.

J is TRBJ2-5 and V is TRBV2, with 8 nucleotides matching TRBD2. The CDR3 has 17 residues. Per germline, CDR1 SNHLY and CDR2 FYNNEI. J lost 5 bases, V lost 6 bases, and 17 bases had no gene match. DNA for the CDR3: TGTGCCAGCAGGGCCCCAAGGACGGGGGGGCCGCGGGAGACCCAGTACTTC. Translated: CASRAPRTGGPRETQYF.

The chain has TRBV6-2 or TRBV6-3 and TRBJ2-3, with 7 bases aligning to TRBD2. Looked up from germline, CDR1 is MNHEY and CDR2 is SVGEGT. Trimming took 5 bases from V and 5 from J; bases not matched to a gene: 7. The CDR3 consists of 14 residues. In nucleotides, the CDR3 is TGTGCCAGCAGTGCGGCGGGAGAGTTAGATACGCAGTATTTT. Its translation: CASSAAGELDTQYF.

This chain joins TRBV11-3 and TRBJ2-3; 12 bases fit TRBD2. The germline V gene encodes CDR1 SGHNT and CDR2 YENEEA. The CDR3 is 16 amino acids. Losses at the gene ends were 7 bases for V and 4 bases for J; bases not matched to a gene: 9. The CDR3 DNA reads TGTGCCAGCAACGAACCTAGCGGGGGGGTGTCAGATACGCAGTATTTT. Amino acid sequence: CASNEPSGGVSDTQYF. Full variable domain (outside the CDR3, taken from reference TRBV11-3 and TRBJ2-3): EAGVVQSPRYKIIEKKQPVAFWCNPISGHNTLYWYLQNLGQGPELLIRYENEEAVDDSQLPKDRFSAERLKGVDSTLKIQPAELGDSAVYLCASNEPSGGVSDTQYFGPGTRLTVL.

The rearrangement links TRBV7-2 to TRBJ2-2; D is perhaps TRBD2 (5 bases). In germline, CDR1 is SGHTA, CDR2 FQGNSA. The CDR3 is 14 amino acids. Trimming shortened V by 4 bases and J by 1 base, and 7 bases separated the two germline ends. This chain's CDR3 is CASSSTRNTGELFF. The CDR3, as DNA: TGTGCCAGCAGCTCCACTAGGAACACCGGGGAGCTGTTTTTT.

This clone has a single count. This chain uses TRBV13 with TRBJ2-7; D is perhaps TRBD1 (6 bases). V dropped 5 bases and J dropped 0 bases, with 17 bases sitting between them. The germline CDR1 and CDR2 sequences are PRHDT and FYEKMQ (reference sequence). The CDR3 contains 16 residues. Here the CDR3 DNA reads TGTGCCAGCAGCACCCGCTCGGGACAACTCTCCTACGAGCAGTACTTC. Amino acids: CASSTRSGQLSYEQYF.

The chain employs TRBV28 and TRBJ1-1, with 9 bases matching TRBD1. V was pared by 6 bases and J by 2 bases, with 7 bases of the junction left unmatched. There are 15 residues in the CDR3. CDR1 is MDHEN and CDR2 is SYDVKM in the germline V gene. CDR3 loop: CASSPRQGGNTEAFF. CDR3 nucleotides: TGTGCCAGCAGCCCCAGACAGGGGGGAAACACTGAAGCTTTCTTT.

The chain employs TRBV6-5 and TRBJ2-1; 10 positions agree with TRBD2. CDR1 is MNHEY, CDR2 SVGAGI, per germline. This CDR3 comprises 15 residues. The V gene end was trimmed by 5 bases and the J gene end by 5 bases; junction bases not matched to a gene: 6. The CDR3 loop reads CASSPIGTSDNEQFF. The CDR3, as DNA: TGTGCCAGCAGTCCGATAGGGACTAGCGACAATGAGCAGTTCTTC.

CDR3: CSVSRTNSYEQFF. In DNA form, the CDR3 reads TGCAGCGTTTCACGGACTAATAGCTATGAGCAGTTCTTC. The chain recombines TRBV29-1 with TRBJ2-1, with a weak D call TRBD2 (6 bases). The CDR3 spans 13 residues. CDR1 is SQVTM, CDR2 ANQGSEA, per germline. The germline V and J ends were trimmed by 5 bases and 8 bases, with 16 bases remaining between them.